This T cell receptor beta chain was captured in a study of T cell changes during pregnancy in multiple sclerosis. CDR3 size: 13 residues. After removal of 5 bases from V and 11 bases from J, the junction contained 13 bases not matched to a gene. Germline V gives CDR1 GTSNPN, CDR2 SVGIG (reference sequence). Repertoires were generated with immunoSEQ multiplex PCR, while TCRdb's copy carries only in-frame clones and drops some. This table holds tens of thousands of clones, around 90% found once. The rearrangement links TRBV30 to TRBJ1-1; 8 nucleotides align to TRBD1. The material was peripheral blood, obtained after pregnancy. The receptor was derived from a female donor in good health, enrolled as a control in a pregnancy study. CDR3 residues: CAWSGGQGLSAFF. In DNA, the CDR3 is TGTGCCTGGTCCGGTGGACAGGGATTGTCGGCTTTCTTT. Drawing the rest from reference TRBV30 and TRBJ1-1, the complete variable domain is SQTIHQWPATLVQPVGSPLSLECTVEGTSNPNLYWYRQAAGRGLQLLFYSVGIGQISSEVPQNLSASRPQDRQFILSSKKLLLSDSGFYLCAWSGGQGLSAFFGQGTRLTVV.